This TCR beta chain was recovered during a study of spatial heterogeneity in lung cancer. CDR3 length: 16 residues. The germline CDR1 and CDR2 sequences are SGHDN and FVKESK. The V end lost 2 bases, the J end lost 0 bases, and 12 bases lay between the germline ends. TCRdb fed the 5' RACE reads into MiXCR, producing one record per CDR3 protein. Counted here are about 94,000 distinct CDR3 sequences, roughly a fifth occurring once; the ten biggest clones make up 21%. Noted time point: blood at routine non-recurrence follow-up after resection. This clonotype was sampled from a male donor with early-stage non-small cell lung cancer. The genes are TRBV14 and TRBJ2-3, with D unclear. The sample here was PBMCs, taken at follow-up. Here the CDR3 reads CASSQLAQTSTDTQYF. The CDR3 nucleotides are TGTGCCAGCAGCCAACTTGCGCAAACTAGCACAGATACGCAGTATTTT.